This record covers a single T cell receptor (beta chain). Its antigen is currently unknown. The sample belongs to a study of cytomegalovirus exposure and HLA in healthy donors. Study results and caveats: A few CMV-associated chains proved CMV antigen-specific in vitro. Association of a missense DCLRE1C variant with TCR beta V- and J-gene trimming was reported in a later analysis. The dataset shows that most TCR sequences were rare, while some public TCRs occurred in many donors. For most TCR beta V segments, an earlier analysis put the productive rate at about 90% or about 30% of the time.

13 Jbeta primers and 60 Vbeta primers were used for the PCR. Assay used: immunoSEQ multiplex PCR; TCRdb lists only in-frame clones, some missing. The sample has about 61,000 clones; more than 70% are singletons. The germline CDR1 and CDR2 sequences are SGHTA and FQGNSA. The CDR3 runs 16 residues. Trimming pared 6 bases from V and 0 bases from J, leaving 12 bases between. The clonotype comes from a man over 45 in good health and CMV-seropositive. The sequenced material came from PBMCs. The gene calls are TRBV7-2 and TRBJ2-6, with a weak D call TRBD1 (6 bases). The CDR3 nucleotides read TGTGCCAGCAGTGGGGCGACAGGCTCTGGGGCCAACGTCCTGACTTTC. Translated: CASSGATGSGANVLTF.